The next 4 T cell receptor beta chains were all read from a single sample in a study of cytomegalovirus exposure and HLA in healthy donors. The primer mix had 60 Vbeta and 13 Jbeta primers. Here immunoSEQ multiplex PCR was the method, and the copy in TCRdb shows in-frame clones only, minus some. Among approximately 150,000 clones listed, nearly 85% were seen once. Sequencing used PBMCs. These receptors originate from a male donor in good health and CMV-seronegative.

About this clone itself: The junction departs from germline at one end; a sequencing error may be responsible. Here the CDR3 DNA reads TGTGCCAGCGGACAGGGGGGGACTAGCGGGAAAAATGAGCAGCTCTTC. This gives the protein CASGQGGTSGKNEQLF. V usage is TRBV2 and J usage is TRBJ2-1; 13 bases map to TRBD2. This CDR3 spans 16 amino acids. Germline CDR1 and CDR2: SNHLY and FYNNEI.

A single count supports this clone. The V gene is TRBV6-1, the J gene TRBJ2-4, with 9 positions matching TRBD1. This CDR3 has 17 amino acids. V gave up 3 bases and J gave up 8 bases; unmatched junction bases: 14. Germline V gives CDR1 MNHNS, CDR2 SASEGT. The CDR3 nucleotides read TGTGCCAGCAGTGAGTTAGAGGAGCCGGGACAGGGCTACATTCAGTACTTC. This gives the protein CASSELEEPGQGYIQYF.

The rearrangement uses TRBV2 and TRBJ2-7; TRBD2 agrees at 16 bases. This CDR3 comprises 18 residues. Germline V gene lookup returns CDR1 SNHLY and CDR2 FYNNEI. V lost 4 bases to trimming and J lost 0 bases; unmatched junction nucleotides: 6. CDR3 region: CASSVSGLAGGSSYEQYF. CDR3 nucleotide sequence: TGTGCCAGCAGTGTCTCGGGACTAGCGGGAGGGAGCTCCTACGAGCAGTACTTC.

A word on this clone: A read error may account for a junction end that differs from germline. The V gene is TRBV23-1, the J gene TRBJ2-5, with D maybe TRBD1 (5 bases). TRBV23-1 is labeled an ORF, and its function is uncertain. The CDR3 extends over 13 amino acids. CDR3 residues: CASSPSPGQGWNF. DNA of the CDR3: TGCGCCAGCAGTCCTTCCCCAGGCCAGGGATGGAACTTC.